This T cell receptor beta chain was captured in a study of blood T cell repertoires in COVID-19. At the level of the study: Acute and convalescent COVID-19 samples came from the United States, Italy and Spain. From T cells, B-cell-depleted T cells, or PBMCs came the material, which was cDNA or gDNA.

Under the authors' procedure: Estimation of nucleated cell counts relied on the amplification of reference gene primers. The method was immunoSEQ multiplex PCR; TCRdb's version includes in-frame clones alone and lacks a portion of them. That table is the source of V, J and clone size, and D and trimming were worked out from the DNA. Among 150,000 to 200,000 clones listed, over 75% were seen once. Germline-derived CDR1 and CDR2 are ENHRY and SYGVKD. Trimming took 2 bases from V and 5 from J, leaving 13 bases between them. The CDR3 sequence is 16 residues long. This clonotype was obtained from a man aged 35 to 55 with active or convalescent COVID-19. The sample was peripheral blood. The V gene is TRBV10-3, the J gene TRBJ1-6; D might be TRBD1 (5 bases). Here the CDR3 DNA reads TGTGCCATCAGTGAGGCTCAGGGCGCGGATAATTCACCCCTCCACTTT. This codes for CAISEAQGADNSPLHF.